The 8 T cell receptor beta chains presented below share a single source sample, sequenced in a study of cytomegalovirus exposure and HLA in healthy donors. Assay: immunoSEQ multiplex PCR; the TCRdb copy retains only in-frame clones and omits some. This table has 200,000 or so clones, around 86% appearing once. What was sequenced was PBMCs. The source of these receptors is a woman younger than 35 in good health and CMV-seropositive.

Worth noting for this clone: The same CDR3 can be traced to other DNA sequences in this sample. The V call is TRBV27, the J call TRBJ2-7; 13 bases line up with TRBD2. The germline V gene has CDR1 MNHEY and CDR2 SMNVEV (reference sequence). The CDR3 is made up of 15 amino acids. V lost 3 bases and J lost 4; bases outside the gene matches: 3. CDR3 amino acids: CASSFGLAGAYEQYF. The CDR3 DNA reads as TGTGCCAGCAGTTTCGGACTAGCGGGAGCGTACGAGCAGTACTTC.

CDR3 DNA sequence: TGTGCCAGCAGTTTACGGTATCGACAGGGGGCAGTGGACAACTATGGCTACACCTTC. Encoded protein: CASSLRYRQGAVDNYGYTF. V and J are TRBV27 and TRBJ1-2; 10 positions agree with TRBD1. The CDR3 has 19 residues. J gave up 2 bases and V 2 bases, and 14 bases lay outside the gene matches. The V gene's germline CDR1 is MNHEY and CDR2 SMNVEV (reference sequence).

This rearrangement joins TRBV6-6 to TRBJ1-2; a possible D gene is TRBD1 (5 bases). The germline V gene has CDR1 MNHNY and CDR2 SVGAGI (reference sequence). This CDR3 has 15 amino acids. Trimming took 2 bases from V and 5 from J, leaving 15 bases between them. The CDR3 region has the DNA TGTGCCAGCAGTTACCACCCGGCCAGGGAATATGGCTACACCTTC. Its protein is CASSYHPAREYGYTF.

The chain employs TRBV18 and TRBJ1-1; the D gene is possibly TRBD1 (6 bases). Germline V gene sequence: CDR1 KGHSH, CDR2 LQKENI. V lost 2 bases to trimming and J lost 1 base, with 11 bases between them. This CDR3 has 15 residues. The CDR3 DNA is TGTGCCAGCTCACCATTCCCAGGGGCGAACACTGAAGCTTTCTTT. Amino acid sequence: CASSPFPGANTEAFF.

The V call is TRBV5-8, the J call TRBJ2-7; 10 nucleotides agree with TRBD1. The length of the CDR3 is 18 residues. Germline values: CDR1 SGHTS, CDR2 YDEGEE. Germline trimming cut 3 bases from V and 0 bases from J; bases unmatched to any gene: 12. CDR3 sequence (DNA): TGTGCCAGCAGCTACCCGATCCCGGGACAGGGGTACTCCTACGAGCAGTACTTC. It yields the protein CASSYPIPGQGYSYEQYF.

DNA of the CDR3: TGTGCCAGCAGCCTTAACAGGGAAGTGTCCTACGAGCAGTACTTC. It specifies CASSLNREVSYEQYF. The gene calls are TRBV27 and TRBJ2-7, with D possibly being TRBD1 (6 bases). The CDR3 totals 15 residues. Trimming pared 6 bases from V and 1 base from J, leaving 16 bases between. Germline V gene lookup returns CDR1 MNHEY and CDR2 SMNVEV (reference sequence).

The chain recombines TRBV5-6 with TRBJ2-7; perhaps TRBD1 as D (5 bases). CDR1 and CDR2 from the germline V gene are SGHDT and YYEEEE. Trimming removed 4 bases from V and 4 bases from J, with 9 bases in between. The CDR3 totals 12 residues. CDR3 residues: CASSRTNYEQYF. Written as DNA, the CDR3 is TGTGCCAGCAGCAGGACAAATTACGAGCAGTACTTC.

The chain employs TRBV25-1 and TRBJ1-3; D is perhaps TRBD1 (5 bases). The CDR3 is 15 amino acids. The V and J ends lost 6 bases and 0 bases respectively, with 12 bases between them. Per germline, CDR1 MGHDK and CDR2 SYGVNS. The CDR3: CASSGGLYSGNTIYF. The DNA of the CDR3 is TGTGCCAGCAGCGGGGGACTGTACTCTGGAAACACCATATATTTT.